The clone carrying this T cell receptor (beta chain) showed up many times. Antigen specificity is unknown. Disease duration was under 3 months in the ophthalmopathy patients, who also had a Clinical Activity Score of at least 3 and a NOSPECS grade of at least 4. Used for diagnoses were clinical symptoms, serum thyroxine and TRAb, thyroid ultrasound and orbital computed tomography. The CDR3 contains 15 residues. V lost 6 bases, J lost 0 bases, and 6 bases stayed unmatched. Germline lookup yields CDR1 MDHEN and CDR2 SYDVKM. The source of the sample is a study of T cells in Graves' hyperthyroidism and ophthalmopathy. Amplification targeted TCR beta CDR3 regions from RNA transcripts. HTBI primers were employed in a first-round RT-PCR of the TCR CDR3. TCRdb reanalysed the multiplex PCR reads using MiXCR and keeps one entry per CDR3 protein. The sample holds around 500,000 distinct CDR3 sequences, 20% to 25% seen once.

Points from the study as a whole: In the blood, most expanded thyroid clonotypes above 0.001 appeared as well.

The chain is built from TRBV28 and TRBJ2-3, with TRBD2 matching 7 bases. The sample comprised blood. The source of this sequence is a woman aged 70-85 years with Graves' ophthalmopathy. The CDR3 sequence is CASRRRELSTDTQYF. CDR3 nucleotides: TGTGCCAGCAGACGGCGGGAGCTAAGCACAGATACGCAGTATTTT.